Here is one T cell receptor (beta chain) with its context. What it recognizes is unknown. Trimming pared 7 bases from V and 3 bases from J, leaving 15 bases between. This CDR3 contains 14 residues. Germline V lookup: CDR1 LNHDA, CDR2 SQIVND (reference sequence). Assay: immunoSEQ multiplex PCR; the TCRdb copy retains only in-frame clones and omits some. The sample lists 50,000 to 65,000 clones, approximately 86% occurring once. This specimen comes from a study of T cell responses to AZD1222 COVID-19 vaccine. Regarding the study as a whole: Unmutated variant regions are reportedly targeted by nearly half of spike-specific TCRs.

The receptor's source is an adult who received the AZD1222 COVID-19 vaccine. Sequencing used peripheral blood, obtained 28 days after the second AZD1222 dose. V gene TRBV19 combines with J gene TRBJ1-1, with D possibly TRBD1 on 6 matching bases. The CDR3 coding sequence is TGTGCCAGTACGAGACAGGCTTCCTACACTGAAGCTTTCTTT. Its translation is CASTRQASYTEAFF.